The TCR beta chain described here comes from a study of cytomegalovirus exposure and HLA in healthy donors. Study observations and caveats: The productive fraction for most TCR beta V segments was about 90% or about 30% in an earlier analysis. Presence/absence analyses supposed approximately even sequencing depth among donors. V segments that were indistinguishable, TRBV6-2 and TRBV6-3 among them, were omitted from analysis.

Trimming took off 3 bases at V and 9 bases at J, with 9 bases between the two ends. CDR3 length equals 13 residues. From germline, CDR1 is LNHDA and CDR2 SQIVND (reference sequence). Concerning this clone: Its antigen is not known.

The PCR had 60 Vbeta and 13 Jbeta primers. Original methodology: Some 80 million unique TCR beta chains, 9 million to 11 million shared, were counted in a later analysis. The assay was immunoSEQ multiplex PCR, and TCRdb's table has in-frame clones only and misses some. That table furnishes V, J and clone size, whereas the DNA furnished D and trimming. The table lists 150,000 to 200,000 clones, 86% of them singletons. Material: PBMCs. The sequence came from a woman between 18 and 30 years old in good health and CMV-seronegative. This rearrangement joins TRBV19 to TRBJ1-6; D is undetermined. Here the CDR3 DNA reads TGTGCCAGTAGTATGCAACCGAGTTCACCCCTCCACTTT. This gives the protein CASSMQPSSPLHF.